This entry concerns a single TCR beta chain. Its antigen is unknown. PCR involved 60 Vbeta and 13 Jbeta primers. The protocol was immunoSEQ multiplex PCR, while the TCRdb copy is restricted to in-frame clones and leaves out a portion. The sample has approximately 170,000 clones, roughly 80% seen once. This sample is drawn from a study of cytomegalovirus exposure and HLA in healthy donors. For the study at large: A preliminary data release comprised 80 million or so unique TCRs obtained from HLA-typed donors. The study's findings and limits: A later analysis showed that HLA-associated TCR beta chains had undergone more clonal expansion than equally common others. Presence/absence analysis assumed near-uniform sequencing depth across donors. Being productive about 87% or about 30% of the time was typical of most TCR beta V segments in an earlier analysis.

CDR1 and CDR2 from the germline V gene are SGHRS and YFSETQ. This CDR3 contains 12 residues. Trimming removed 0 bases at V and 9 bases at J, with 7 bases between. The TCR sequence derives from a woman aged 50 to 60 in good health and CMV-seropositive. This chain connects TRBV5-1 to TRBJ2-1; TRBD1 is a possible D gene (5 bases). Material for sequencing was PBMCs. CDR3 coding DNA: TGCGCCAGCAGCTTGGTTAGGGGTGAGCAGTTCTTC. It codes for CASSLVRGEQFF.